This TCR beta chain was observed in a study of control samples from healthy donors and cancer patients. This CDR3 contains 15 residues. Per the germline V gene, CDR1 is LGHNT and CDR2 is FRNRAP. The V end was cut by 5 bases, the J end by 5 bases, with 18 bases between. Generated by immunoSEQ multiplex PCR, the TCRdb table keeps only in-frame clones and is missing some. This table holds over 150,000 clones, just over 95% found once. The sequencing input was blood. The chain uses TRBV12-5 and TRBJ1-2; possible D gene TRBD1, 6 bases. This clonotype was obtained from a woman in her 30s in good health. CDR3 sequence: CASGPDLGGKYGYTF. The DNA of the CDR3 is TGTGCTAGTGGTCCCGACCTAGGGGGAAAATATGGCTACACCTTC.